This T cell receptor beta chain was obtained from a study of blood T cell repertoires in COVID-19. Study-wide background: Some COVID-19 samples were acute and others convalescent; all came from the United States, Italy and Spain. T cells, B-cell-depleted T cells, or PBMCs supplied cDNA or gDNA.

The V segment lost 0 bases and the J segment 1 base; nucleotides outside the gene matches: 5. The CDR3 spans 17 residues. Germline CDR1 and CDR2: SGDLS and YYNGEE. As originally analysed: Amplification of reference gene primers was used by the study to estimate nucleated cell counts. TCRdb's copy holds only in-frame clones and misses some; the assay was immunoSEQ multiplex PCR. The DNA gave D and trimming, while V, J and clone size come from that table. The table lists fewer than 300,000 clones, more than 80% of them singletons. Each participant's cohort was designated according to participant-reported clinical history.

The J gene is TRBJ2-2, the V gene TRBV9; 8 bases fit TRBD2. The source of this sequence is a woman in her twenties or thirties who had recovered from COVID-19. The source material was PBMCs or T cells enriched from blood (not recorded which). The CDR3 DNA follows: TGTGCCAGCAGCGTAGATAATAGCGGGAAGAACACCGGGGAGCTGTTTTTT. This gives the protein CASSVDNSGKNTGELFF.